The 32 T cell receptor beta chains below were found in one sample sequenced in a study of blood T cell repertoires in COVID-19. Assay used: immunoSEQ multiplex PCR; TCRdb lists only in-frame clones, some missing. The sample shows about 150,000 clones, about 89% of them seen only once. The material sequenced was peripheral blood. These TCRs come from a man over 45 with acute or convalescent COVID-19.

This chain links TRBV7-9 with TRBJ2-5; D not resolved. Trimming took 1 base from V and 5 from J, leaving 11 bases between them. CDR1 and CDR2 (germline): SEHNR, FQNEAQ (reference sequence). The CDR3 covers 14 residues. The CDR3, as DNA: TGTGCCAGCAGCTTAGGCTCACCTAAGGAGACCCAGTACTTC. Translating it yields CASSLGSPKETQYF.

The chain is built from TRBV30 and TRBJ1-1; tentatively, D is TRBD1 (5 bases). This CDR3 region has 13 residues. Germline values: CDR1 GTSNPN, CDR2 SVGIG (reference sequence). With 3 bases removed from V and 7 bases from J, the gap between germline ends came to 15 bases. The CDR3 loop reads CAWSRTGRDEAFF. In DNA, the CDR3 is TGTGCCTGGAGCAGAACGGGGCGGGATGAAGCTTTCTTT.

This sequence joins TRBV2 and TRBJ2-7; 8 nucleotides agree with TRBD1. The germline V gene has CDR1 SNHLY and CDR2 FYNNEI. Trimming removed 6 bases from V and 3 bases from J; junction bases left unmatched: 4. CDR3 size: 13 residues. The CDR3 is CASSRDRIYEQYF. CDR3 coding DNA: TGTGCCAGCAGCCGGGACAGGATCTACGAGCAGTACTTC.

This clone was picked up one time. The J gene is TRBJ1-2, the V gene TRBV7-9; D is uncertain. The CDR3 spans 15 residues. Germline V gene lookup returns CDR1 SEHNR and CDR2 FQNEAQ (reference sequence). Trimming cost V 2 bases and J 0 bases, with 10 bases left between them. This CDR3 is CASSLPGRANYGYTF. Here the CDR3 DNA reads TGTGCCAGCAGCTTACCCGGGAGGGCTAACTATGGCTACACCTTC.

The chain recombines TRBV19 with TRBJ2-3, with 7 bases identical to TRBD2. The J segment lost 0 bases and the V segment lost 3 bases, leaving 6 bases of the junction unmatched. The CDR3 consists of 16 residues. CDR1 is LNHDA, CDR2 SQIVND, per germline (reference sequence). CDR3 region: CASSISGILSTDTQYF. CDR3 coding DNA: TGTGCCAGTAGTATCAGCGGGATTCTAAGCACAGATACGCAGTATTTT.

This CDR3 is CASSFLAGGRTAKNIQYF. Here the CDR3 DNA reads TGTGCCAGCTCCTTCCTAGCGGGGGGCCGGACAGCCAAAAACATTCAGTACTTC. V usage is TRBV7-2 and J usage is TRBJ2-4, with 11 bases identical to TRBD2. V gave up 8 bases and J gave up 0 bases; unmatched junction bases: 12. Looked up from germline, CDR1 is SGHTA and CDR2 is FQGNSA. There are 18 residues in the CDR3.

The rearrangement uses TRBV6-5 and TRBJ1-1; no clear D gene. The CDR3 has 15 residues. Germline assignment: CDR1 MNHEY and CDR2 SVGAGI. Trimming removed 2 bases from V and 0 bases from J, with 10 bases in between. The CDR3 reads CASSYEVPMNTEAFF. The CDR3 DNA reads as TGTGCCAGCAGTTACGAGGTCCCGATGAACACTGAAGCTTTCTTT.

This clone was detected only once. The J gene is TRBJ2-7, the V gene TRBV10-3; the D gene is possibly TRBD1 (5 bases). The V end lost 11 bases, the J end lost 2 bases, and 13 bases lay between the germline ends. The CDR3 spans 12 residues. Looked up from germline, CDR1 is ENHRY and CDR2 is SYGVKD. The CDR3 protein is CAHGTGAYEQYF. DNA for the CDR3: TGTGCCCACGGAACAGGAGCCTACGAGCAGTACTTC.

This clone turned up a few times. The rearrangement links TRBV3-1 (or the pseudogene TRBV3-2) to TRBJ1-4; 7 bases line up with TRBD1. Trimming at V came to 7 bases and at J to 2 bases, leaving 7 bases not matched to a gene. The CDR3 is made up of 15 amino acids. CDR1 and CDR2 from the germline V gene are LGHDT and YNNKEL (reference sequence). The chain's CDR3 is CASNSKGQTNEKLFF. In DNA form, the CDR3 reads TGTGCCAGCAACTCCAAGGGACAGACTAATGAAAAACTGTTTTTT.

The chain carries TRBV7-8 and TRBJ1-4; weak D call: TRBD1 (5 bases). The CDR3 spans 15 residues. Germline V lookup: CDR1 SGHVS, CDR2 FQNEAQ. V dropped 2 bases and J dropped 7 bases, with 14 bases sitting between them. CDR3 DNA: TGTGCCAGCAGCTTACGGAGGCAGGGAGGTGAAAAACTGTTTTTT. Its protein is CASSLRRQGGEKLFF.

This clone appeared a few times. The chain uses TRBV28 and TRBJ1-5; D is unresolved. This CDR3 has 16 residues. The V and J ends lost 5 bases and 0 bases respectively, with 14 bases between them. Germline V gene lookup returns CDR1 MDHEN and CDR2 SYDVKM. CDR3 DNA: TGTGCCAGCAGTGCGCCCCCGGGTTATAGCAATCAGCCCCAGCATTTT. This translates into CASSAPPGYSNQPQHF.

This clone was seen only once. The chain carries TRBV19 and TRBJ2-7; the D gene is possibly TRBD1 (5 bases). This CDR3 is 14 amino acids long. The V end lost 5 bases, the J end lost 1 base, and 12 bases lay between the germline ends. The germline V gene has CDR1 LNHDA and CDR2 SQIVND (reference sequence). The CDR3 DNA reads TGTGCCAGTAGTTTGCAGGGTGGGTCCTACGAGCAGTACTTC. Translation gives CASSLQGGSYEQYF.

The V and J genes are TRBV27 and TRBJ1-6, with D possibly TRBD1 on 5 matching bases. V dropped 8 bases and J dropped 0 bases, with 23 bases sitting between them. The CDR3 is made up of 19 amino acids. Germline V gene lookup returns CDR1 MNHEY and CDR2 SMNVEV (reference sequence). CDR3: CASSPGPWRGSSYNSPLHF. The DNA for the CDR3 is TGTGCCAGCTCCCCGGGGCCTTGGCGGGGTAGCTCCTATAATTCACCCCTCCACTTT.

As to this clone: A junction end diverges from the germline sequence, so it may reflect a read error. The J gene is TRBJ2-5, the V gene TRBV12-3 or TRBV12-4; TRBD2 aligns across 12 bases. This CDR3 spans 13 amino acids. The CDR3 here is CASSPGTSGPVDF. The CDR3 coding sequence is TGTGCCAGCAGTCCGGGGACTAGCGGGCCCGTAGACTTC.

This chain uses TRBV7-3 with TRBJ2-2; D may be TRBD2 (6 bases). The germline V gene encodes CDR1 SGHTA and CDR2 FQGTGA. The CDR3 totals 15 residues. V was clipped by 3 bases and J by 4 bases, with 12 bases between them. CDR3 sequence reads: CASSFLPAGTGELFF. CDR3 bases: TGTGCCAGCAGCTTCCTCCCAGCGGGCACCGGGGAGCTGTTTTTT.

The chain links TRBV6-5 to TRBJ1-2; 7 bases line up with TRBD1. CDR1 and CDR2 from the germline V gene are MNHEY and SVGAGI. The CDR3 spans 15 residues. The junction had 4 bases not matched to a gene; V was cut back by 3 bases and J by 0 bases. CDR3 in DNA: TGTGCCAGCAGTTATGAAGGGACAGCTAACTATGGCTACACCTTC. Its protein is CASSYEGTANYGYTF.

V usage is TRBV6-6 and J usage is TRBJ2-7, with D perhaps matching TRBD2 (5 bases). Germline V gene lookup returns CDR1 MNHNY and CDR2 SVGAGI (reference sequence). The germline V and J ends were trimmed by 2 bases and 4 bases, with 12 bases remaining between them. This CDR3 region has 14 residues. CDR3 DNA: TGTGCCAGCAGTTACGTTCAGCGGAGGTACGAGCAGTACTTC. Its protein product is CASSYVQRRYEQYF.

This clone was detected only once. The chain is built from TRBV29-1 and TRBJ2-3; TRBD2 might be the D (6 bases). Trimming left V 4 bases short and J 2 bases short, with 13 bases between. There are 14 residues in the CDR3. CDR1 and CDR2 from the germline V gene are SQVTM and ANQGSEA. The CDR3 sequence is CSVAAGRATDTQYF. For the CDR3, the DNA is TGCAGCGTTGCGGCGGGACGAGCCACAGATACGCAGTATTTT.

This chain connects TRBV13 to TRBJ2-1; TRBD1 matches at 7 bases. Germline loops: CDR1 PRHDT, CDR2 FYEKMQ (reference sequence). V dropped 5 bases and J dropped 4; count of bases not matched to a gene: 8. CDR3 length equals 15 residues. The CDR3 spells CASSRRGGVYNEQFF. Here the CDR3 DNA reads TGTGCCAGCAGCAGGAGAGGGGGCGTATACAATGAGCAGTTCTTC.

The genes are TRBV5-4 and TRBJ2-2, with D possibly TRBD2 on 5 matching bases. Trimming stripped 1 base from V and 6 bases from J, with 7 bases between. The germline gives CDR1 SGHNT, CDR2 YYREEE (reference sequence). CDR3 length equals 13 residues. As DNA, the CDR3 is TGTGCCAGCAGCTTGTGGGGAGCCGGGGAGCTGTTTTTT. Translated: CASSLWGAGELFF.

V and J are TRBV24-1 and TRBJ2-1; perhaps TRBD2 as D (5 bases). Germline CDR1 KGHDR, CDR2 SFDVKD. This CDR3 has 19 amino acids. V shed 7 bases and J shed 5 bases, with 29 bases lying between them. As DNA, the CDR3 is TGTGCCACCAGCACTAGTATCTCGCACTTAGAGCCAAACCACAATGAGCAGTTCTTC. This gives the protein CATSTSISHLEPNHNEQFF.

This sequence joins TRBV19 and TRBJ1-1; D remains ambiguous. CDR3 size: 13 residues. The germline V and J ends were trimmed by 10 bases and 6 bases, with 18 bases remaining between them. In germline, CDR1 is LNHDA, CDR2 SQIVND (reference sequence). The CDR3 sequence: CATSRGVKAEAFF. In nucleotides, the CDR3 is TGTGCCACCAGCCGCGGGGTAAAGGCTGAAGCTTTCTTT.

The V and J genes are TRBV7-9 and TRBJ2-5; D unresolved. Per the germline V gene, CDR1 is SEHNR and CDR2 is FQNEAQ (reference sequence). This CDR3 spans 14 amino acids. V dropped 3 bases and J dropped 0 bases, with 8 bases sitting between them. The CDR3 bases are TGTGCCAGCAGCTTTTTCCAGAACCAAGAGACCCAGTACTTC. This codes for CASSFFQNQETQYF.

Written as DNA, the CDR3 is TGTGCCAGCTCACCACCACTAGCCAGCACAGATACGCAGTATTTT. Its protein is CASSPPLASTDTQYF. The chain has TRBV18 and TRBJ2-3; D is possibly TRBD2 (6 bases). The CDR3 extends over 15 amino acids. V lost 0 bases, J lost 0 bases, and 7 bases lay in between. From germline, CDR1 is KGHSH and CDR2 LQKENI.

The genes are TRBV6-2 or TRBV6-3 and TRBJ2-7, with 14 bases fitting TRBD2. This CDR3 contains 17 residues. Germline CDR1 and CDR2: MNHEY and SVGEGT. Trimming removed 6 bases from V and 4 bases from J; junction bases left unmatched: 11. The CDR3 coding sequence is TGTGCCAGCAGCAAGGGGACTAGCGGGGGAGTTGTTTACGAGCAGTACGTC. Protein: CASSKGTSGGVVYEQYV.

The rearrangement links TRBV30 to TRBJ1-1; the D gene is possibly TRBD1 (6 bases). The V gene lost 4 bases and the J gene lost 1 base, with 13 bases spanning the gap. Germline V CDR1 and CDR2: GTSNPN, SVGIG (reference sequence). This CDR3 comprises 14 residues. CDR3 DNA sequence: TGTGCCTGGATTTATCGGGGACAGAACACTGAAGCTTTCTTT. Residues: CAWIYRGQNTEAFF.

The chain combines TRBV4-3 with TRBJ2-1; D is possibly TRBD2 (6 bases). Trimming removed 3 bases at V and 0 bases at J, with 12 bases between. This CDR3 is 16 amino acids long. Per germline, CDR1 LGHNA and CDR2 YSLEER. DNA for the CDR3: TGCGCCAGCAGCCATGACCGGGGGAGCTCCTACAATGAGCAGTTCTTC. Residues: CASSHDRGSSYNEQFF.

This chain links TRBV2 with TRBJ2-7, with 8 bases aligning to TRBD1. The germline V gene has CDR1 SNHLY and CDR2 FYNNEI. V was pared by 6 bases and J by 5 bases, with 6 bases of the junction left unmatched. The CDR3 consists of 13 residues. CDR3 in amino acids: CASSLWTGHEQYV. CDR3 DNA sequence: TGTGCCAGCAGCCTCTGGACAGGGCACGAGCAGTACGTC.

The chain carries TRBV24-1 and TRBJ2-5, with D unresolved. V was shortened by 0 bases and J by 2 bases, with 3 bases between the two germline ends. The CDR3 spans 13 residues. Germline V gene data show CDR1 as KGHDR and CDR2 as SFDVKD. The CDR3 is CATSDLPQETQYF. CDR3 nucleotide sequence: TGTGCCACCAGTGATTTGCCACAAGAGACCCAGTACTTC.

The chain has TRBV10-3 and TRBJ2-7; TRBD2 is a possible D gene (6 bases). CDR3 length: 15 amino acids. Germline V lookup: CDR1 ENHRY, CDR2 SYGVKD. Trimming took off 3 bases at V and 6 bases at J, with 18 bases between the two ends. CDR3 DNA: TGTGCCATCAGTGACTTCGGGACGGGGGTTTCCGAGCAGTACGTC. Residues: CAISDFGTGVSEQYV.

Points on this clone: Distinct nucleotide sequences in the sample also encode this CDR3. The chain couples TRBV18 to TRBJ1-5; no definite D call. The ends were cut back, 3 bases at V and 2 bases at J, with 8 bases in the middle. Germline V gives CDR1 KGHSH, CDR2 LQKENI. The CDR3 is 14 amino acids. CDR3 loop: CASSPRQGNQPQHF. The DNA for the CDR3 is TGTGCCAGCTCACCCCGGCAGGGCAATCAGCCCCAGCATTTT.

This chain joins TRBV27 and TRBJ1-2; perhaps TRBD1 as D (5 bases). The CDR3 extends over 15 amino acids. Trimming cost V 5 bases and J 4 bases, with 17 bases left between them. Germline-derived CDR1 and CDR2 are MNHEY and SMNVEV (reference sequence). The CDR3 DNA sequence: TGTGCCAGCAGTCCTCGGACATCACCAGGCTATGGCTACACCTTC. It is translated as CASSPRTSPGYGYTF.